The clone carrying this T cell receptor beta chain was seen repeatedly, ten times or more. This specimen belongs to a study of Graves' ophthalmopathy and Graves' hyperthyroidism. Trimming removed 6 bases at V and 5 bases at J, with 16 bases between. This CDR3 contains 14 residues. Per the germline V gene, CDR1 is MDHEN and CDR2 is SYDVKM. CDR3 regions of TCR beta were amplified from RNA transcripts. HTBI primers were used in a first-round RT-PCR, which preceded a second-round multiplex PCR. Using its own MiXCR run on the multiplex PCR reads, TCRdb lists one record per CDR3 protein. The sample includes approximately 500,000 distinct CDR3 sequences, about an eighth seen only once; the top ten take more than 8.5%. Moderate-to-severe activity, CAS ≥3, NOSPECS ≥4 and a duration under 3 months were seen in donors with ophthalmopathy.

This clonotype was sampled from a young woman with Graves' ophthalmopathy. Input material: blood. V and J are TRBV28 and TRBJ1-2; D might be TRBD1 (6 bases). CDR3 amino acids: CASSRGRQNYGYTF. Written as DNA, the CDR3 is TGTGCCAGCAGCCGGGGGCGACAGAATTATGGCTACACCTTC.